The rows below give T cell receptor beta chains drawn from one sample of a study of blood T cell repertoires in COVID-19. Clones were read by immunoSEQ multiplex PCR, and TCRdb kept only the in-frame ones, dropping some. The repertoire includes about 67,000 clones, 75% to 90% of them detected once, and around 5% sits in the top ten. The sample consisted of peripheral blood. Receptors were obtained from a man between 50 and 59 years old with active COVID-19. CDR3s include the opening cysteine and the closing phenylalanine or tryptophan. The order of the fields is clone size, D gene, CDR3 length, J gene, V gene, CDR3 protein, CDR3 DNA. The D gene is left open where the match is weak. Rows give clone size only sometimes, using once, few, many, or a class for an expanded clone.

clone size: once
D gene: .
CDR3 length: 15
J gene: TRBJ2-5
V gene: TRBV19
CDR3 protein: CASSLHSGNVRTQYF
CDR3 DNA: TGTGCCAGTAGTCTTCATAGCGGTAACGTGAGGACCCAGTACTTC

clone size: .
D gene: TRBD1
CDR3 length: 19
J gene: TRBJ1-2
V gene: TRBV28
CDR3 protein: CASSPSPGTGAALPYGYTF
CDR3 DNA: TGTGCCAGCAGTCCATCTCCCGGGACAGGGGCGGCTCTTCCCTATGGCTACACCTTC

clone size: once
D gene: .
CDR3 length: 15
J gene: TRBJ2-1
V gene: TRBV7-6
CDR3 protein: CASSPGQLLDNEQFF
CDR3 DNA: TGTGCCAGCAGCCCGGGACAACTACTAGACAATGAGCAGTTCTTC

clone size: .
D gene: .
CDR3 length: 15
J gene: TRBJ1-1
V gene: TRBV6-5
CDR3 protein: CASSYSKVGNTEAFF
CDR3 DNA: TGTGCCAGCAGTTACTCGAAAGTCGGGAACACTGAAGCTTTCTTT

clone size: .
D gene: TRBD2
CDR3 length: 16
J gene: TRBJ2-1
V gene: TRBV24-1
CDR3 protein: CATSESTSATRDEQFF
CDR3 DNA: TGTGCCACCAGTGAGTCGACTAGCGCGACGCGTGATGAGCAGTTCTTC

clone size: .
D gene: TRBD2
CDR3 length: 16
J gene: TRBJ2-7
V gene: TRBV27
CDR3 protein: CASRRNGGLAGVGQYF
CDR3 DNA: TGTGCCAGCAGACGTAACGGCGGACTAGCGGGAGTGGGGCAGTACTTC

clone size: once
D gene: TRBD1
CDR3 length: 15
J gene: TRBJ1-5
V gene: TRBV5-6
CDR3 protein: CASSFGTEFNQPQHF
CDR3 DNA: TGTGCCAGCAGCTTCGGGACAGAATTCAATCAGCCCCAGCATTTT

clone size: .
D gene: TRBD1
CDR3 length: 13
J gene: TRBJ1-2
V gene: TRBV11-2
CDR3 protein: CASSFVTGDGYTF
CDR3 DNA: TGTGCCAGCAGCTTCGTGACAGGGGACGGCTACACCTTC

clone size: .
D gene: .
CDR3 length: 16
J gene: TRBJ1-2
V gene: TRBV3-1/TRBV3-2
CDR3 protein: CASSPTPSTVNYGYTF
CDR3 DNA: TGTGCCAGCAGCCCCACGCCATCGACAGTTAACTATGGCTACACCTTC

clone size: few
D gene: TRBD1
CDR3 length: 15
J gene: TRBJ2-7
V gene: TRBV2
CDR3 protein: CASSEPGQASYEQYF
CDR3 DNA: TGTGCCAGCAGTGAACCGGGACAGGCCTCCTACGAGCAGTACTTC

clone size: .
D gene: TRBD2
CDR3 length: 13
J gene: TRBJ2-1
V gene: TRBV6-5
CDR3 protein: CASALAGYNEQFF
CDR3 DNA: TGTGCCAGCGCGCTAGCGGGATACAATGAGCAGTTCTTC

clone size: once
D gene: .
CDR3 length: 15
J gene: TRBJ1-1
V gene: TRBV28
CDR3 protein: CASSLWGALNTEAFF
CDR3 DNA: TGTGCCAGCAGTTTATGGGGGGCTCTGAACACTGAAGCTTTCTTT

clone size: .
D gene: .
CDR3 length: 12
J gene: TRBJ2-3
V gene: TRBV7-9
CDR3 protein: CASSLTADTQYF
CDR3 DNA: TGTGCCAGCAGCTTAACGGCAGATACGCAGTATTTT

clone size: .
D gene: TRBD1
CDR3 length: 16
J gene: TRBJ1-2
V gene: TRBV4-2
CDR3 protein: CASSQEKTGGIYGYTF
CDR3 DNA: TGTGCCAGCAGCCAGGAAAAGACAGGGGGAATCTATGGCTACACCTTC

clone size: .
D gene: .
CDR3 length: 15
J gene: TRBJ1-1
V gene: TRBV6-5
CDR3 protein: CASSPWGQGRTEAFF
CDR3 DNA: TGTGCCAGCAGCCCCTGGGGGCAGGGGCGGACTGAAGCTTTCTTT

clone size: once
D gene: TRBD1
CDR3 length: 14
J gene: TRBJ1-1
V gene: TRBV27
CDR3 protein: CASSPDRTNTEAFF
CDR3 DNA: TGTGCCAGCAGTCCGGACAGGACGAACACTGAAGCTTTCTTT

clone size: .
D gene: .
CDR3 length: 13
J gene: TRBJ1-2
V gene: TRBV29-1
CDR3 protein: CSVEEEAPGGYTF
CDR3 DNA: TGCAGCGTTGAAGAAGAGGCGCCCGGTGGCTACACCTTC

clone size: .
D gene: .
CDR3 length: 13
J gene: TRBJ1-1
V gene: TRBV3-1/TRBV3-2
CDR3 protein: CASSQGGNTEAFF
CDR3 DNA: TGTGCCAGCAGCCAAGGAGGGAACACTGAAGCTTTCTTT

clone size: .
D gene: .
CDR3 length: 17
J gene: TRBJ1-2
V gene: TRBV19
CDR3 protein: CASSLTSLSYRATGYTF
CDR3 DNA: TGTGCCAGTAGCCTTACATCGCTAAGCTACAGGGCTACCGGCTACACCTTC

clone size: .
D gene: .
CDR3 length: 15
J gene: TRBJ1-6
V gene: TRBV6-5
CDR3 protein: CASRAPGLNNSPLHF
CDR3 DNA: TGTGCCAGCAGGGCCCCGGGACTGAATAATTCACCCCTCCACTTT

clone size: once
D gene: TRBD2
CDR3 length: 15
J gene: TRBJ2-1
V gene: TRBV19
CDR3 protein: CASSITTSGYNEQFF
CDR3 DNA: TGTGCCAGTAGTATCACGACTAGCGGGTACAATGAGCAGTTCTTC

clone size: .
D gene: .
CDR3 length: 12
J gene: TRBJ2-5
V gene: TRBV5-6
CDR3 protein: CASSGPQETQYF
CDR3 DNA: TGTGCCAGCAGCGGCCCACAAGAGACCCAGTACTTC